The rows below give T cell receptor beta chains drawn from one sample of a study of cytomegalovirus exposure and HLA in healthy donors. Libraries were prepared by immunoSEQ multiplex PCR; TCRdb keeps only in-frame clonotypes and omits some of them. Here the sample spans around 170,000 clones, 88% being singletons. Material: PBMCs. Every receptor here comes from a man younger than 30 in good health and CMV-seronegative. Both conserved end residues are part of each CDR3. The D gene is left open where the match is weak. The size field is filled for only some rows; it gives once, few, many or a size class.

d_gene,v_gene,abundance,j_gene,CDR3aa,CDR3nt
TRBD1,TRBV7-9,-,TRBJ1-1,CASSPRTGGSTEAFF,TGTGCCAGCAGCCCACGGACAGGGGGCAGCACTGAAGCTTTCTTT
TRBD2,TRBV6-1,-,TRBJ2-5,CASTLLAGVQETQYF,TGTGCCAGCACGTTACTAGCGGGGGTCCAAGAGACCCAGTACTTC
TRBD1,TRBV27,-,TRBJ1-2,CASSQGQTTGYGYTF,TGTGCCAGCAGTCAGGGACAGACAACGGGGTATGGCTACACCTTC
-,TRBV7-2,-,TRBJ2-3,CASSFAGFADTQYF,TGTGCCAGCAGCTTCGCGGGTTTCGCAGATACGCAGTATTTT
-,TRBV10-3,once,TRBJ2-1,CAISGDSVGEQFF,TGTGCCATCAGTGGGGACTCTGTAGGGGAGCAGTTCTTC
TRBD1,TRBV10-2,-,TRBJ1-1,CASRKGATEAFF,TGCGCCAGCAGAAAGGGGGCGACTGAAGCTTTCTTT
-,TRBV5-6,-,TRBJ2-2,CASSLGGDTGELFF,TGTGCCAGCAGCTTAGGGGGAGACACCGGGGAGCTGTTTTTT
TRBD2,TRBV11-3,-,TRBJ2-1,CASSLEGTSGHNEQFF,TGTGCCAGCAGCTTAGAGGGGACTAGCGGACACAATGAGCAGTTCTTC
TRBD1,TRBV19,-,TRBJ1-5,CASDRGLRSNQPQHF,TGTGCCAGCGACAGGGGGCTTCGGAGCAATCAGCCCCAGCATTTT
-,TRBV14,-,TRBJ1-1,CASSLFGGLNTEAFF,TGTGCCAGCAGCCTCTTCGGGGGACTTAACACTGAAGCTTTCTTT
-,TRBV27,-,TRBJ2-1,CASSLSGSSYNEQFF,TGTGCCAGCAGTTTATCCGGTAGCTCCTACAATGAGCAGTTCTTC
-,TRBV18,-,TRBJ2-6,CASSPMLGANVLTF,TGTGCCAGCTCCCCCATGTTGGGGGCCAACGTCCTGACTTTC
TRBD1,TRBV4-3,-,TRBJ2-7,CASSQEAGGGYEQYF,TGCGCCAGCAGCCAAGAGGCAGGGGGCGGCTACGAGCAGTACTTC
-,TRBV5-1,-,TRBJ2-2,CASSFGIGENTGELFF,TGCGCCAGCAGCTTCGGGATAGGTGAGAACACCGGGGAGCTGTTTTTT
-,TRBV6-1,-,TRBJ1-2,CASSESGFLNYGYTF,TGTGCCAGCAGTGAATCCGGGTTTCTGAACTATGGCTACACCTTC
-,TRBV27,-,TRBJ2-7,CASSPGAEQYF,TGTGCCAGCTCGCCAGGGGCCGAGCAGTACTTC
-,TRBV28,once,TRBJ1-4,CASSLIRGHGEKLFF,TGTGCCAGCAGTTTAATAAGGGGCCACGGTGAAAAACTGTTTTTT
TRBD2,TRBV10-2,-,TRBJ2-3,CASEPLGAGGTDTQYF,TGCGCCAGCGAACCCCTAGGCGCGGGGGGCACAGATACGCAGTATTTT
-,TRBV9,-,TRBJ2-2,CASSVASITGELFF,TGTGCCAGCAGCGTTGCCAGTATCACCGGGGAGCTGTTTTTT
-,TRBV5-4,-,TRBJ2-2,CASSRPGLQNTGELFF,TGTGCCAGCAGCCGACCGGGACTCCAGAACACCGGGGAGCTGTTTTTT
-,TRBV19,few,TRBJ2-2,CASSGGQPNTGELFF,TGTGCCAGTAGTGGGGGACAACCCAACACCGGGGAGCTGTTTTTT
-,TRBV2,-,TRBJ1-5,CASSEMGTHSNQPQHF,TGTGCCAGCAGTGAAATGGGGACTCATAGCAATCAGCCCCAGCATTTT
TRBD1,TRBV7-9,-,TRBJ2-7,CASSLDREQYF,TGTGCCAGCAGCTTGGACAGGGAGCAGTACTTC
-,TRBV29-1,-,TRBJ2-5,CSAERQGRETQYF,TGCAGCGCCGAAAGGCAGGGAAGGGAGACCCAGTACTTC
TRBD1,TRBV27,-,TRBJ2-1,CASSADRTGPAVRSYNEQFF,TGTGCCAGCAGTGCCGACCGGACAGGGCCCGCCGTAAGATCCTACAATGAGCAGTTCTTC
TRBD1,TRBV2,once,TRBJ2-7,CASSLGQTYEQYF,TGTGCCAGCAGTTTGGGACAGACCTACGAGCAGTACTTC
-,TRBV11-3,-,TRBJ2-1,CASSPQGGYNEQFF,TGTGCCAGCAGCCCCCAAGGGGGCTACAATGAGCAGTTCTTC
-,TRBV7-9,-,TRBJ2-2,CASTITDLNTGELFF,TGTGCCAGCACTATAACCGATCTGAACACCGGGGAGCTGTTTTTT
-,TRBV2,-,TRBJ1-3,CASSQRETGNTIYF,TGTGCCAGCAGTCAGAGGGAAACTGGAAACACCATATATTTT
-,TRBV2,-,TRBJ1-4,CASSEWQGRTNEKLFF,TGTGCCAGCAGTGAATGGCAGGGTCGGACTAATGAAAAACTGTTTTTT
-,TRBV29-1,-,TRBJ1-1,CSVDTGYTEAFF,TGCAGCGTTGACACGGGTTACACTGAAGCTTTCTTT
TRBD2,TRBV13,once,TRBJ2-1,CASSLQKAGDYYNEQFF,TGTGCCAGCAGCTTACAGAAAGCGGGAGACTACTACAATGAGCAGTTCTTC
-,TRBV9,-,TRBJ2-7,CASSPWAGLSSSYEQYF,TGTGCCAGCAGCCCTTGGGCGGGCCTTTCAAGCTCCTACGAGCAGTACTTC
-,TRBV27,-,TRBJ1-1,CASSAPPAGWATEAFF,TGTGCCAGCAGTGCCCCCCCGGCAGGGTGGGCAACTGAAGCTTTCTTT
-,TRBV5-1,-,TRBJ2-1,CASSPRTSINEQFF,TGCGCCAGCAGCCCTCGCACGAGCATTAATGAGCAGTTCTTC
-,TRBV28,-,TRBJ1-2,CASSNPTANYGYTF,TGTGCCAGCAGCAACCCGACAGCAAACTATGGCTACACCTTC
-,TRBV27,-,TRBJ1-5,CASTTGGNQPQHF,TGTGCCAGCACTACGGGTGGTAATCAGCCCCAGCATTTT
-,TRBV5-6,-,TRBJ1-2,CASSLYSYYGYTF,TGTGCCAGCAGCTTGTACTCTTACTATGGCTACACCTTC
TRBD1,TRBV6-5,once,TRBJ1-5,CASRLTGTTNQPQHF,TGTGCCAGCAGGCTGACAGGGACCACCAATCAGCCCCAGCATTTT
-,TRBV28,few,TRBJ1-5,CASSLAGSVNQPQHF,TGTGCCAGCAGCCTAGCGGGAAGCGTCAATCAGCCCCAGCATTTT
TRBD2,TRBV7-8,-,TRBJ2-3,CASSLELAGGVDTQYF,TGTGCCAGCAGCTTAGAACTAGCGGGAGGGGTAGATACGCAGTATTTT
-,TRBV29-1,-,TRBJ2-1,CSATGYNEQFF,TGCAGCGCGACAGGTTACAATGAGCAGTTCTTC
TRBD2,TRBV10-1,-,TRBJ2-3,CASGGLAGGPPQYF,TGCGCCAGCGGGGGACTAGCGGGAGGGCCCCCCCAGTATTTT
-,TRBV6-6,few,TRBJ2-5,CASSYGQPGGETQYF,TGTGCCAGCAGCTACGGACAGCCTGGGGGAGAGACCCAGTACTTC
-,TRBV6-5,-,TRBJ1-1,CASSYSGQLNTEAFF,TGTGCCAGCAGTTACTCAGGACAGCTGAACACTGAAGCTTTCTTT
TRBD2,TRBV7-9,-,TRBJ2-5,CASSQGLAGVETQYF,TGTGCCAGCAGCCAGGGACTAGCGGGAGTAGAGACCCAGTACTTC
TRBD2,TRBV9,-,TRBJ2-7,CASSARYGGGPHEQYF,TGTGCCAGCAGCGCTAGATATGGGGGAGGGCCTCACGAGCAGTACTTC
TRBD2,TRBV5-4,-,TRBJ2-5,CASSLAGKGTQYF,TGTGCCAGCAGCCTAGCGGGAAAAGGGACCCAGTACTTC